The rows below give T cell receptor beta chains drawn from one sample of a study of blood T cell repertoires in COVID-19. Clones were sequenced by immunoSEQ multiplex PCR, and TCRdb holds only the in-frame ones, with some missing. The data hold 200,000 to 250,000 clones, with around 80% observed a single time. Material: peripheral blood. These receptors all come from a woman aged 40 to 55 who had recovered from COVID-19. Each CDR3 is given without its conserved first and last residue. Fields, in order: J gene, D gene, V gene, CDR3 protein. A D gene is named only where the DNA matches it firmly.

J: TRBJ1-2
D: NA
V: TRBV5-5
CDR3: ASSLDSAGIYGYT

J: TRBJ1-1
D: TRBD1
V: TRBV10-3
CDR3: AISPTTGAGEAF

J: TRBJ2-3
D: NA
V: TRBV7-2
CDR3: ASSQVNTQY

J: TRBJ2-7
D: NA
V: TRBV6-1
CDR3: ASSERGPYEQY

J: TRBJ2-3
D: TRBD1
V: TRBV18
CDR3: ASSLRDRAPS

J: TRBJ1-2
D: NA
V: TRBV2
CDR3: AGRGDVDYGYT

J: TRBJ2-2
D: TRBD1
V: TRBV30
CDR3: AGRQGANTGELF

J: TRBJ1-3
D: NA
V: TRBV15
CDR3: ATSRVEGGNTIY

J: TRBJ1-5
D: TRBD1
V: TRBV18
CDR3: ASSPLAGGAPKPQH

J: TRBJ2-7
D: NA
V: TRBV27
CDR3: ASRRQVTSYEQY

J: TRBJ2-2
D: NA
V: TRBV11-3
CDR3: ASSFGGSTNTGELF

J: TRBJ1-1
D: NA
V: TRBV7-2
CDR3: ASSLAVAGKAF

J: TRBJ2-5
D: NA
V: TRBV19
CDR3: ASSTSRRETQY

J: TRBJ1-1
D: TRBD1
V: TRBV6-2/TRBV6-3
CDR3: ASSQGDGVDTEAF

J: TRBJ2-1
D: NA
V: TRBV28
CDR3: ASKSVRAESFNEQF

J: TRBJ2-7
D: NA
V: TRBV10-1
CDR3: ARSDSYEQY

J: TRBJ2-5
D: NA
V: TRBV7-2
CDR3: ASSFGIFAGAQETQY

J: TRBJ1-2
D: TRBD1
V: TRBV7-2
CDR3: ASSKRQGGDENGYT

J: TRBJ1-5
D: NA
V: TRBV19
CDR3: ASSVDTTTHVSQH

J: TRBJ1-1
D: TRBD1
V: TRBV6-6
CDR3: ASRTRGRGNTEAF

J: TRBJ2-7
D: TRBD2
V: TRBV28
CDR3: ASSYRGGSYEQY

J: TRBJ1-2
D: NA
V: TRBV7-3
CDR3: ASSAGIKGYT

J: TRBJ1-2
D: TRBD1
V: TRBV6-5
CDR3: ASRRKQGANYGYT

J: TRBJ2-1
D: NA
V: TRBV27
CDR3: ASRDIGTNEQF

J: TRBJ2-3
D: TRBD1
V: TRBV5-1
CDR3: ASSYLTGVTDTQY

J: TRBJ2-1
D: NA
V: TRBV5-4
CDR3: ASSLGSRAPQNEQF

J: TRBJ1-2
D: NA
V: TRBV28
CDR3: ASTQGLIGT

J: TRBJ1-2
D: TRBD1
V: TRBV27
CDR3: ASRPTGGGYGYT

J: TRBJ1-4
D: TRBD1
V: TRBV3-1/TRBV3-2
CDR3: ASSHLDRRDEKLF